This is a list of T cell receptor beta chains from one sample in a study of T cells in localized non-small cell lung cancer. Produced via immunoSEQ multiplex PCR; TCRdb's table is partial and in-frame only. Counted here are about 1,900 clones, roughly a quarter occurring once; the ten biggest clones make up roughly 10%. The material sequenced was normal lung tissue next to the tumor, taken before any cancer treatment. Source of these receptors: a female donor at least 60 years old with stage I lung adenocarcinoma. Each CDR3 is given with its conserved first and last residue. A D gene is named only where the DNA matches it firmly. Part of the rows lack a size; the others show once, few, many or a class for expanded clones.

TGTGCCAGCAGAGTTGCGGGAGGGAACACCGGGGAGCTGTTTTTT,CASRVAGGNTGELFF,TRBJ2-2,TRBD2,NA,TRBV6-8
TGTGCCAGCTCACCGGTGGGACAGCAAGAGACCCAGTACTTC,CASSPVGQQETQYF,TRBJ2-5,TRBD1,large,TRBV18
TGCAGCGTTGAAGAAGGGGTGGTGGCCCAGTACTTC,CSVEEGVVAQYF,TRBJ2-5,NA,NA,TRBV29-1
TGTGCCAGCAGTGAACTCGGAGGGCAAGCAGCCGTGAACACTGAAGCTTTCTTT,CASSELGGQAAVNTEAFF,TRBJ1-1,NA,few,TRBV9
TGTGCCAGCAGCTCCTCAGGGGGGAGCTCCTACAATGAGCAGTTCTTC,CASSSSGGSSYNEQFF,TRBJ2-1,NA,NA,TRBV7-1
TGTGCCAGTAGTCCCGGGCCTTCCTCGCTCACAGATACGCAGTATTTT,CASSPGPSSLTDTQYF,TRBJ2-3,NA,once,TRBV19
TGTGCCAGCTCACCTAGTCAGGGGGGAGAGCAGTACTTC,CASSPSQGGEQYF,TRBJ2-7,NA,NA,TRBV18
TGTGCCAGTAGTCCGTCGAGCACAGATACGCAGTATTTT,CASSPSSTDTQYF,TRBJ2-3,NA,NA,TRBV19
TGTGCCAGCAGCTACGGTCCCGGGACAGGGATCTATGGCTACACCTTC,CASSYGPGTGIYGYTF,TRBJ1-2,TRBD1,NA,TRBV6-8
TGTGCCAGCAGCCCCTGGTCAGCCACGAACACTGAAGCTTTCTTT,CASSPWSATNTEAFF,TRBJ1-1,NA,medium-sized,TRBV11-3
TGTGCCAGCAGTTACCGAGGAGCCTCGGATTATGGCTACACCTTC,CASSYRGASDYGYTF,TRBJ1-2,NA,few,TRBV6-8
TGTGCCAGCAGCTTCTCGGTCGGGTGGGACTACGAGCAGTACTTC,CASSFSVGWDYEQYF,TRBJ2-7,NA,medium-sized,TRBV11-3
TGTGCCAGCTCCATAGACAGGTCCACAGATACGCAGTATTTT,CASSIDRSTDTQYF,TRBJ2-3,NA,NA,TRBV18
TGTGCCAGCAGTTTACTCATCCTAGCGGGAGAGCAGTTCTTC,CASSLLILAGEQFF,TRBJ2-1,TRBD2,few,TRBV6-8
TGTGCCAGTAGTATTTGGGACCCAAATCAGCCCCAGCATTTT,CASSIWDPNQPQHF,TRBJ1-5,NA,few,TRBV19
TGTGCCAGCAGCTTAGATTCTGGCGACAGGGCCCTCCTTAGGGGCTACACCTTC,CASSLDSGDRALLRGYTF,TRBJ1-2,TRBD1,NA,TRBV11-3
TGTGCCAGCAGCCCCGCGGTTCAGCCCCAGCATTTT,CASSPAVQPQHF,TRBJ1-5,NA,few,TRBV28
TGTGCCAGCAGTACCCCCTTGTGGGTTCGGGCTGAAGCTTTCTTT,CASSTPLWVRAEAFF,TRBJ1-1,NA,few,TRBV11-3
TGTGCCAGCAGGCCTGTCGGTATGGGAAAAGAGACCCAGTACTTC,CASRPVGMGKETQYF,TRBJ2-5,NA,few,TRBV6-8
TGCGCCAGCAGCCAAGCTCCTAGCGGGAGTGCAGATACGCAGTATTTT,CASSQAPSGSADTQYF,TRBJ2-3,TRBD2,NA,TRBV4-1
TGTGCCAGCAGCTTAGGGGTAGGGGGCGCATCTGAAGCTTTCTTT,CASSLGVGGASEAFF,TRBJ1-1,TRBD1,NA,TRBV11-3
TGCAGCGTTGAATCGAGCGGGAGGGCCTCAGCAGATACGCAGTATTTT,CSVESSGRASADTQYF,TRBJ2-3,TRBD2,NA,TRBV29-1
TGTGCCAGCAGTTACTCGTTTACGCCAGGAAATCAGCCCCAGCATTTT,CASSYSFTPGNQPQHF,TRBJ1-5,NA,NA,TRBV6-8
TGTGCCAGCAGCCCCGGACTAGCGGGAGGGGTCTACGAGCAGTACTTC,CASSPGLAGGVYEQYF,TRBJ2-7,TRBD2,NA,TRBV11-3
TGTGCCAGCAGCCGCGGAGGGATGGAGCTGTTTTTT,CASSRGGMELFF,TRBJ2-2,NA,few,TRBV14
TGCGCCAGCAGCCTACTAGCGGGAGACACCGGGGAGCTGTTTTTT,CASSLLAGDTGELFF,TRBJ2-2,TRBD2,NA,TRBV5-1
TGTGCCAGCGAGACAGCTAATAATGAAAAACTGTTTTTT,CASETANNEKLFF,TRBJ1-4,NA,few,TRBV6-8
TGTGCCAGCAGCAGATATAGCGGGGGTATAGATGAGCAGTTCTTC,CASSRYSGGIDEQFF,TRBJ2-1,TRBD2,few,TRBV11-3
TGTGCCAGCAGTTCGCAGGCTAGGCCCCTCGCTGAAGCTTTCTTT,CASSSQARPLAEAFF,TRBJ1-1,NA,large,TRBV28
TGTGCCAGCAGTGTTTCCGGCACAGCCAGATCCTACGAGCAGTACTTC,CASSVSGTARSYEQYF,TRBJ2-7,NA,NA,TRBV28
TGTGCCAGCAGCCTTCTTGTGGACATGGGAAACACCATATATTTT,CASSLLVDMGNTIYF,TRBJ1-3,NA,hyperexpanded,TRBV28
TGTGCCAGCTCATCGGACAGGGGGCGGGCGGAAGCTTTCTTT,CASSSDRGRAEAFF,TRBJ1-1,TRBD1,NA,TRBV18
TGTGCCAGCAGTTTCAGGGTGGACACTGAAGCTTTCTTT,CASSFRVDTEAFF,TRBJ1-1,NA,few,TRBV9
TGCGCCAGCAGCTCGGGACAGGGGAGTAATGAAAAACTGTTTTTT,CASSSGQGSNEKLFF,TRBJ1-4,TRBD1,NA,TRBV5-1
TGTGCCAGCAGCTTTATAAAAGGGGGCGATGAGCAGTTCTTC,CASSFIKGGDEQFF,TRBJ2-1,TRBD1,few,TRBV11-3
TGTGCCTCCCAGGGGGGCGGGAGGGCCCGAGAGACCCAGTACTTC,CASQGGGRARETQYF,TRBJ2-5,TRBD2,few,TRBV30
TGTGCCAGCGGGACTAGCGGGAGGGCGGGTGAGCAGTTCTTC,CASGTSGRAGEQFF,TRBJ2-1,TRBD2,few,TRBV28
TGTGCCAGCAGCTTCTCGCGTTCCAACACTGAAGCTTTCTTT,CASSFSRSNTEAFF,TRBJ1-1,NA,medium-sized,TRBV11-3
TGTGCCAGCACCAAGGGGGACGATAGGGGCTACACCTTC,CASTKGDDRGYTF,TRBJ1-2,NA,NA,TRBV9
TGTGCCAGCAGTGGCCAGGACAGGGGGCCTTCGGTTCAGCCCCAGCATTTT,CASSGQDRGPSVQPQHF,TRBJ1-5,TRBD1,medium-sized,TRBV6-8
TGCGCCAGCAGCCGATCGACAGGTTATAATGAAAAACTGTTTTTT,CASSRSTGYNEKLFF,TRBJ1-4,NA,NA,TRBV4-1
TGTGCCAGCAGTTCCCGACTAGGAGGAGATACGCAGTATTTT,CASSSRLGGDTQYF,TRBJ2-3,NA,few,TRBV6-8
TGTGCCAGCAGTTACGGCGCAGCCAATCAGCCCCAGCATTTT,CASSYGAANQPQHF,TRBJ1-5,NA,few,TRBV6-8
TGTGCCAGCTCCGAGACAGGCACCGGGGAGCTGTTTTTT,CASSETGTGELFF,TRBJ2-2,NA,NA,TRBV18
TGTGCCAGCAGCCCCGAGGGGGTGAGCGGCACAGATACGCAGTATTTT,CASSPEGVSGTDTQYF,TRBJ2-3,NA,few,TRBV6-8
TGCGCCAGCAGCTCAATGAAGACAGGGGGGAACACCGGGGAGCTGTTTTTT,CASSSMKTGGNTGELFF,TRBJ2-2,TRBD1,NA,TRBV5-1
TGTGCCAGTAGGATGGCGGGCAGGGCGACCACCGGGGAGCTGTTTTTT,CASRMAGRATTGELFF,TRBJ2-2,NA,NA,TRBV19
TGTGCCAGCAGAGCGCAGGGTTTGTCCTCAGAAAATGAGCAGTTCTTC,CASRAQGLSSENEQFF,TRBJ2-1,NA,large,TRBV6-8
TGTGCCAGCAGCGATGGAGCAGCGGGGGACAACAATGAGCAGTTCTTC,CASSDGAAGDNNEQFF,TRBJ2-1,TRBD2,medium-sized,TRBV11-3
TGCGCCAGCAGCCGAGAGGCACTGCCGAACACTGAAGCTTTCTTT,CASSREALPNTEAFF,TRBJ1-1,NA,NA,TRBV5-1
TGTGCCAGCAGCGTAGGCGGGGACTCTGAAGCTTTCTTT,CASSVGGDSEAFF,TRBJ1-1,NA,few,TRBV21-1
TGTGCCAGCAGTTTAGGCACGGCCAACTACGAGCAGTACTTC,CASSLGTANYEQYF,TRBJ2-7,NA,NA,TRBV28
TGTGCCAGCAGTGATACCCAGGGCGGGGCTACAACCTTC,CASSDTQGGATTF,TRBJ1-2,NA,NA,TRBV9
TGTGCCAGCAGGAAGGACACCCGATTAGCAACTATTGAAAAACTGTTTTTT,CASRKDTRLATIEKLFF,TRBJ1-4,NA,NA,TRBV6-8